This T cell receptor beta chain was sequenced for a study of cytomegalovirus exposure and HLA in healthy donors. At the level of the study: Genetic ancestry analysis placed over 65% of the roughly 400 donors that were genotyped in the Caucasian-associated cluster.

With 3 bases removed from V and 0 bases from J, the gap between germline ends came to 18 bases. Germline-derived CDR1 and CDR2 are GTSNPN and SVGIG (reference sequence). The CDR3 loop spans 18 amino acids. As regards this clone: The antigen is unknown.

Study conclusions and caveats: Later analysis showed most CMV-associated TCR beta chains appearing HLA-restricted.

Primers: 60 Vbeta forward and 13 Jbeta reverse. Some clones are missing from TCRdb's copy, which holds only in-frame ones; the method was immunoSEQ multiplex PCR. In the table there are 100,000 to 140,000 clones, roughly 70% of which are singletons. The sequence was collected from a woman in her thirties or forties in good health and CMV-seropositive. What was sequenced was PBMCs. This chain uses TRBV30 with TRBJ1-6; D may be TRBD1 (6 bases). The CDR3 DNA reads as TGTGCCTGGAGGGGCGGAGGGGGGGGAAGCTCCTATAATTCACCCCTCCACTTT. It translates to CAWRGGGGGSSYNSPLHF.